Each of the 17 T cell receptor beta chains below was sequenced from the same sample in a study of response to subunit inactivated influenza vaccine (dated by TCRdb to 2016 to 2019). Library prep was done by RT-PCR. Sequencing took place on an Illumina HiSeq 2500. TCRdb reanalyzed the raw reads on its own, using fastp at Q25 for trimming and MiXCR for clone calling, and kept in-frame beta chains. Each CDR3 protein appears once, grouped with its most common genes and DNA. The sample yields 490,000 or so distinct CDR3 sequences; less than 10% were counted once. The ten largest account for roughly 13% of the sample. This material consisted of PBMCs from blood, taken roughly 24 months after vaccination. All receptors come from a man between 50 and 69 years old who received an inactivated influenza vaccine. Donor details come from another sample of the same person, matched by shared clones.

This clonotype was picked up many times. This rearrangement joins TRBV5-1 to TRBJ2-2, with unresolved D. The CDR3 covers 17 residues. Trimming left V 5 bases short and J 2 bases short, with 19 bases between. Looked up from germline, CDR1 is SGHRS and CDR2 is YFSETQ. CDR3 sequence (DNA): TGCGCCAGCAGTCACCAGGTCCATTGGGATAACACCGGGGAGCTGTTTTTT. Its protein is CASSHQVHWDNTGELFF. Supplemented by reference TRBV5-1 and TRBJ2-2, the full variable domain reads KAGVTQTPRYLIKTRGQQVTLSCSPISGHRSVSWYQQTPGQGLQFLFEYFSETQRNKGNFPGRFSGRQFSNSRSEMNVSTLELGDSALYLCASSHQVHWDNTGELFFGEGSRLTVL.

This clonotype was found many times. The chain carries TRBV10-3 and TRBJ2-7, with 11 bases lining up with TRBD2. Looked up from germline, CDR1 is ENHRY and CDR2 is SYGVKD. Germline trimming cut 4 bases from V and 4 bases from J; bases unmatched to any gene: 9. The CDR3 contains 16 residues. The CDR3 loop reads CAISAGLAVEGYEQYF. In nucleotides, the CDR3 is TGTGCCATCAGTGCGGGACTAGCGGTGGAAGGTTACGAGCAGTACTTC.

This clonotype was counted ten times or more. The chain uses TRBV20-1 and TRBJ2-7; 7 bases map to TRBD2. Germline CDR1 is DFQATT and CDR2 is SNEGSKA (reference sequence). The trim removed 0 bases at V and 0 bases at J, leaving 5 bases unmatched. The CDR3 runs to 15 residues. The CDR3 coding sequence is TGCAGTGCTAGAGATCCGGGAGGCTTCTCCTACGAGCAGTACTTC. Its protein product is CSARDPGGFSYEQYF.

This chain's CDR3 is CASSSVGGVDTEAFF. The CDR3 region has the DNA TGTGCCAGCAGCTCCGTGGGTGGGGTGGACACTGAAGCTTTCTTT. The gene calls are TRBV7-2 and TRBJ1-1; D gene unclear. Trimming removed 4 bases at V and 3 bases at J, with 15 bases between. CDR1 and CDR2 from the germline V gene are SGHTA and FQGNSA. The length of the CDR3 is 15 residues. Supplemented by reference TRBV7-2 and TRBJ1-1, the full variable domain reads GAGVSQSPSNKVTEKGKDVELRCDPISGHTALYWYRQSLGQGLEFLIYFQGNSAPDKSGLPSDRFSAERTGGSVSTLTIQRTQQEDSAVYLCASSSVGGVDTEAFFGQGTRLTVV.

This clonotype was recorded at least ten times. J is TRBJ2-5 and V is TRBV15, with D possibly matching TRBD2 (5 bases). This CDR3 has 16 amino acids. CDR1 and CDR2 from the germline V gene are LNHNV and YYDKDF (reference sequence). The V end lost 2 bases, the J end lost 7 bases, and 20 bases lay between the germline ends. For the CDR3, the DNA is TGTGCCACCAGCAGACCCCAGCGGAGGAGTCTCGCGACCCAGTACTTC. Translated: CATSRPQRRSLATQYF.

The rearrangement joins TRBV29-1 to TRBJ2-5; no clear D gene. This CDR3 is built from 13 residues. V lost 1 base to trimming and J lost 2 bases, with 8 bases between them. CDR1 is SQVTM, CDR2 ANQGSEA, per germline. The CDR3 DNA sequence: TGCAGCGTTGAAGTCAACAGTCAAGAGACCCAGTACTTC. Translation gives CSVEVNSQETQYF.

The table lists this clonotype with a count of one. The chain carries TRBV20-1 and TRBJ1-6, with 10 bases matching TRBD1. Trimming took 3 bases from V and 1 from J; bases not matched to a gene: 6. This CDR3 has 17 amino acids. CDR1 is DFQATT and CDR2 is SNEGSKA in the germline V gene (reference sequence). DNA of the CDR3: TGCAGTGCTAGGGAGAGACAGGGGGCTTCCTATAATTCACCCCTCCACTTT. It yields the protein CSARERQGASYNSPLHF.

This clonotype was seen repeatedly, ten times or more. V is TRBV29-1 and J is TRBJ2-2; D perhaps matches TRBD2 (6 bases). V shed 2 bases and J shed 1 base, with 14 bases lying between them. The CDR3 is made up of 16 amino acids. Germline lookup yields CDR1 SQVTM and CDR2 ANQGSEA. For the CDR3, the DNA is TGCAGCGTTGAATATCGATCAGCGGGGAACACCGGGGAGCTGTTTTTT. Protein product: CSVEYRSAGNTGELFF.

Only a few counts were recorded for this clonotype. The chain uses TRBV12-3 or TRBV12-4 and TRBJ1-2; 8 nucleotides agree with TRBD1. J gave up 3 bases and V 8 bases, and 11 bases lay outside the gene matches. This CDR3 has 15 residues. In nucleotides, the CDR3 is TGTGCCAGCGGCTCCGGGACAGGTTCTTACTATGGCTACACCTTC. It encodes CASGSGTGSYYGYTF.

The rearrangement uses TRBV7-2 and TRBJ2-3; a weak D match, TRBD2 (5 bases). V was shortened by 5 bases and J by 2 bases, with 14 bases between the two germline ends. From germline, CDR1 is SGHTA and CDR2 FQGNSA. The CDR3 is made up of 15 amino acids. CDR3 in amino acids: CASSPRSGFTDTQYF. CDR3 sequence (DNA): TGTGCCAGCAGCCCGAGATCGGGGTTCACAGATACGCAGTATTTT.

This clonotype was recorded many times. This chain's CDR3 is CASSPPGLGGTGELFF. The CDR3 DNA is TGCGCCAGCAGCCCCCCAGGGCTAGGAGGCACCGGGGAGCTGTTTTTT. The chain couples TRBV5-1 to TRBJ2-2; the D call may be TRBD1 or TRBD2 (5 bases each). The V end lost 4 bases, the J end lost 4 bases, and 17 bases lay between the germline ends. The CDR3 length is 16 residues. The germline CDR1 and CDR2 sequences are SGHRS and YFSETQ. Using reference TRBV5-1 and TRBJ2-2 for the parts outside the CDR3, the full variable domain is KAGVTQTPRYLIKTRGQQVTLSCSPISGHRSVSWYQQTPGQGLQFLFEYFSETQRNKGNFPGRFSGRQFSNSRSEMNVSTLELGDSALYLCASSPPGLGGTGELFFGEGSRLTVL.

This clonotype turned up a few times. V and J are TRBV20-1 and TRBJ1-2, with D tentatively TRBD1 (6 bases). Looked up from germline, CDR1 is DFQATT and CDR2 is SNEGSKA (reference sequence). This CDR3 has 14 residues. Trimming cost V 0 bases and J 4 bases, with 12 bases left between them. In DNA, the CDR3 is TGCAGTGCTAGAGAGCAGGGGTCGGGCTATGGCTACACCTTC. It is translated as CSAREQGSGYGYTF.

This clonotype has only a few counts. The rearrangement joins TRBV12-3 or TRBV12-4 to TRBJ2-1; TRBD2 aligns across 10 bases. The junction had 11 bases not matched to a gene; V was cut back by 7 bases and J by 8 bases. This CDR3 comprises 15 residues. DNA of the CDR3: TGTGCCAGCAAATGGGGCCTAGCGGGAGTGGATGAGCAGTTCTTC. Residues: CASKWGLAGVDEQFF.

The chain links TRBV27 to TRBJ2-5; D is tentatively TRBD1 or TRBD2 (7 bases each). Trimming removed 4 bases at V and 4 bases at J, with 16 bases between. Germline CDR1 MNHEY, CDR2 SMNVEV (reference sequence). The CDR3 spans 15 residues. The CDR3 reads CASSSPAGGVETQYF. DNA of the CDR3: TGTGCCAGCAGTTCTCCCGCAGGGGGGGTAGAGACCCAGTACTTC.

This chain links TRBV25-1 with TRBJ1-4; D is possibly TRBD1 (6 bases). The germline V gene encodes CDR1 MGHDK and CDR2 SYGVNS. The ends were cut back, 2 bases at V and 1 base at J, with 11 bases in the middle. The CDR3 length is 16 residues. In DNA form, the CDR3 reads TGTGCCAGCAGTGAACGGACAGTGGTAACTAATGAAAAACTGTTTTTT. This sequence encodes CASSERTVVTNEKLFF.

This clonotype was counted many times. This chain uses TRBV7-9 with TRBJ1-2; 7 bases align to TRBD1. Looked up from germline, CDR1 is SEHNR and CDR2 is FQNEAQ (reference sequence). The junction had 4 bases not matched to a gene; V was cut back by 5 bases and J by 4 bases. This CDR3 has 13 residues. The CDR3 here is CASSLGQIYGYTF. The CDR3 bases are TGTGCCAGCAGCCTGGGACAGATCTATGGCTACACCTTC.

The CDR3 bases are TGTGCCAGCAGTCCTCACAGTCTCACGGGGGGCAACATTCAGTACTTC. This encodes CASSPHSLTGGNIQYF. The chain employs TRBV25-1 and TRBJ2-4, with a tentative D call TRBD2 (7 bases). This CDR3 has 16 residues. Germline V lookup: CDR1 MGHDK, CDR2 SYGVNS. V was shortened by 5 bases and J by 7 bases, with 21 bases between the two germline ends.